This TCR beta chain was identified during a study of blood T cells in healthy people across ages. This CDR3 comprises 13 residues. V lost 10 bases and J lost 4, with 16 bases in between. Study-level results: Diversity estimates drawn from one million T cells were deemed underestimates.

Primed by a sample-barcoded 5' primer and a J-beta primer mix, a second PCR proceeded for 7 to 11 cycles. TCRdb redid the calling of the 5' RACE reads with MiXCR, one entry per CDR3 protein. The sample contains approximately 960,000 distinct CDR3 sequences, 29% of which appear only once. Concerning this clonotype itself: Antigen specificity is unknown.

In terms of origin and age, donors were healthy Caucasian individuals from Russia aged about 6 to 90. These data were likewise used in another study, on T cells of mothers and their children. Per that study: Barcodes and 2-4 random nucleotides were added by M1S in the second PCR. The search for persistent microchimeric T cell clones detected none.

This sequence was found in a woman aged 40 to 50 in good health. The chain recombines TRBV12-3 or TRBV12-4 with TRBJ1-1; a possible D gene is TRBD1 (5 bases). Sequences were obtained from blood. The CDR3 region is CATLGDSGTEAFF. The CDR3 DNA sequence: TGTGCCACATTAGGGGATTCGGGCACTGAAGCTTTCTTT.